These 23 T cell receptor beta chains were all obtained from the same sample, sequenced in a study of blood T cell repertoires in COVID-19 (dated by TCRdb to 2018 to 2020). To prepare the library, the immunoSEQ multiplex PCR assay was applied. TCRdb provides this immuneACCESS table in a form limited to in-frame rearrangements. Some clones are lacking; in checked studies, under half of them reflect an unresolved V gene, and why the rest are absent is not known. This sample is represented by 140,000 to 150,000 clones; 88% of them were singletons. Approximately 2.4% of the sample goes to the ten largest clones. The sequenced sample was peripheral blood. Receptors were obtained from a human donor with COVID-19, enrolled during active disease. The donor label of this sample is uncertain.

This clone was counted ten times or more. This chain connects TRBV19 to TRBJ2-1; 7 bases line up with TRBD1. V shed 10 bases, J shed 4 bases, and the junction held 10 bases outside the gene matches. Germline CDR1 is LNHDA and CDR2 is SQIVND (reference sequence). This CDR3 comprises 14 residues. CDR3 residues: CATRPGTEYNEQFF. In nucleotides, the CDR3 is TGTGCCACCCGTCCCGGGACAGAGTACAATGAGCAGTTCTTC.

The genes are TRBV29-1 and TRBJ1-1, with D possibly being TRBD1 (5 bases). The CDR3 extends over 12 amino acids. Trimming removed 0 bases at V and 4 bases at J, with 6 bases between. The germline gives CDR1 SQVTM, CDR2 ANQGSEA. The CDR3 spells CSVEDRATEAFF. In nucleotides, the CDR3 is TGCAGCGTTGAAGACAGGGCCACTGAAGCTTTCTTT.

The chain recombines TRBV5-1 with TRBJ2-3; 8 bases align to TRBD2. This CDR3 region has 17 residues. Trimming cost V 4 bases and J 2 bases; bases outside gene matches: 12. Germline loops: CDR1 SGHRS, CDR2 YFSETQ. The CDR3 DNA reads TGCGCCAGCAGCCGGAGGGAGGCGGGGGGCAACACAGATACGCAGTATTTT. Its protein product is CASSRREAGGNTDTQYF.

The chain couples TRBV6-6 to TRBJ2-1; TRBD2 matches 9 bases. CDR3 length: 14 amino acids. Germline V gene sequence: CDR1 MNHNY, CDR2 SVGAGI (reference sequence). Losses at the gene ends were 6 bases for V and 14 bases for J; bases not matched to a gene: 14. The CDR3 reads CASSPAGGVPVEFF. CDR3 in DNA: TGTGCCAGCAGCCCAGCGGGGGGCGTCCCTGTTGAGTTCTTC.

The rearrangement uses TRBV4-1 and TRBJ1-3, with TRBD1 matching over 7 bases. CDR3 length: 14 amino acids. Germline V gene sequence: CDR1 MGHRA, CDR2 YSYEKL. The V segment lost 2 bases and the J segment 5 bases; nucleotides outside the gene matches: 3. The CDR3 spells CASSQRQGRNTIYF. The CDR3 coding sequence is TGCGCCAGCAGCCAACGACAGGGACGAAACACCATATATTTT.

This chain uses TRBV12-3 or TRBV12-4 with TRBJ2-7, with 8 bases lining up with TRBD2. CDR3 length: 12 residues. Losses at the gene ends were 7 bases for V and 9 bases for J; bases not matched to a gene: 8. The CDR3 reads CASTTSGGGQYF. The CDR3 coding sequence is TGTGCCAGCACGACCAGCGGGGGCGGGCAGTACTTC.

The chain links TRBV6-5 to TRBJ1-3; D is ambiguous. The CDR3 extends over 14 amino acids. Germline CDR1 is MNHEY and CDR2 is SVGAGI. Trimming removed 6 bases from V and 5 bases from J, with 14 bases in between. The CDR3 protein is CASSQRAARNTIYF. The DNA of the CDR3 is TGTGCCAGCAGCCAGCGGGCAGCTCGAAACACCATATATTTT.

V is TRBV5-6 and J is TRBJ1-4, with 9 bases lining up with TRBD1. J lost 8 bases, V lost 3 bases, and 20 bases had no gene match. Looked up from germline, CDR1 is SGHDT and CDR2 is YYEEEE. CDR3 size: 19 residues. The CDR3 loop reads CASSSPRWDRVSSSEKLFF. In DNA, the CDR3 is TGTGCCAGCAGCTCACCCCGGTGGGACAGGGTATCAAGCAGCGAAAAACTGTTTTTT.

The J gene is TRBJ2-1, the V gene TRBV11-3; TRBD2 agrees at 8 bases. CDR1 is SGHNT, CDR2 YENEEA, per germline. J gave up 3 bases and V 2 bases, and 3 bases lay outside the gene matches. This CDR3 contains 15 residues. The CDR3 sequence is CASSLMAGGYNEQFF. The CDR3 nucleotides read TGTGCCAGCAGCTTAATGGCGGGAGGCTACAATGAGCAGTTCTTC.

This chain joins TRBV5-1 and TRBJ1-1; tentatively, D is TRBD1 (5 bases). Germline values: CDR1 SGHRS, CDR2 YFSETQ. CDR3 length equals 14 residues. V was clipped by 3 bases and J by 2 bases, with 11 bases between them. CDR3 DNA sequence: TGCGCCAGCAGCTGGGGGGACGCTAACACTGAAGCTTTCTTT. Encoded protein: CASSWGDANTEAFF.

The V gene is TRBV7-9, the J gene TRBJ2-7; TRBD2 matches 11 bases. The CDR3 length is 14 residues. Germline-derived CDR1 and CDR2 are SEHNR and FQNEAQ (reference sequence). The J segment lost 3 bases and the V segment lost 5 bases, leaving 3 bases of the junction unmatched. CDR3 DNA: TGTGCCAGCAGCGGAGGGACTAGCGGCTACGAGCAGTACTTC. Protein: CASSGGTSGYEQYF.

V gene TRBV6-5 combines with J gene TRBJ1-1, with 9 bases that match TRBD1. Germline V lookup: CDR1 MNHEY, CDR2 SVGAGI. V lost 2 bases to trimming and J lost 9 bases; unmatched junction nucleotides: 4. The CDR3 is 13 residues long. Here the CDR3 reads CASSYGTGGKAFF. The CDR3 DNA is TGTGCCAGCAGTTACGGAACAGGGGGCAAAGCTTTCTTT.

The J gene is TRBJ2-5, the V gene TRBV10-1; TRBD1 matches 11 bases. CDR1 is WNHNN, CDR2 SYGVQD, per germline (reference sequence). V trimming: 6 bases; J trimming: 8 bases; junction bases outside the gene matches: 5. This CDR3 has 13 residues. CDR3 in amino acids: CASSQGQGGTQYF. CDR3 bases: TGCGCCAGCAGCCAGGGACAGGGGGGAACCCAGTACTTC.

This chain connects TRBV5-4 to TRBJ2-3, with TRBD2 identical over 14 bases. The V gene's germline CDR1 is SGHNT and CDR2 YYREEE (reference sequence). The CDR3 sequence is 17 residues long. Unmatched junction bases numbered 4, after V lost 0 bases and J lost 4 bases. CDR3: CASSLETSGGASDTQYF. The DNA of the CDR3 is TGTGCCAGCAGCTTGGAGACTAGCGGGGGGGCCTCAGATACGCAGTATTTT. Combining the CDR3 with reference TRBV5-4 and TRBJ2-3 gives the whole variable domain ETGVTQSPTHLIKTRGQQVTLRCSSQSGHNTVSWYQQALGQGPQFIFQYYREEENGRGNFPPRFSGLQFPNYSSELNVNALELDDSALYLCASSLETSGGASDTQYFGPGTRLTVL.

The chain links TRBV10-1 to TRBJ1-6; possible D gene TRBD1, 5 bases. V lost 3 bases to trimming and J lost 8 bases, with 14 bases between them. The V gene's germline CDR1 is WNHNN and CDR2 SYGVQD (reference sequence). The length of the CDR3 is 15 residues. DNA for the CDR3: TGCGCCAGCAGTGAAGCGGGGCTTGGTGATTCACCCCTCCACTTT. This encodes CASSEAGLGDSPLHF.

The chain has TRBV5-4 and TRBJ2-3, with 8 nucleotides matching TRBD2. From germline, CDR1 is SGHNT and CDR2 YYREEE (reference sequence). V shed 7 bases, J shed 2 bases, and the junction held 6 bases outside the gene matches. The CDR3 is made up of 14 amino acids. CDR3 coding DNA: TGTGCCAGCCGGGAGGGGGTGACCACAGATACGCAGTATTTT. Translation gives CASREGVTTDTQYF.

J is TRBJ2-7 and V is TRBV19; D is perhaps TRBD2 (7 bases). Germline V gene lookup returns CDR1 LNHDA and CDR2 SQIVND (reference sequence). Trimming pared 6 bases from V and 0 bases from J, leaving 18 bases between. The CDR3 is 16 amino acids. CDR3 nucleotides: TGTGCCAGTAGCCCATACGTTGGGGGGGCCTCCTACGAGCAGTACTTC. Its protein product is CASSPYVGGASYEQYF.

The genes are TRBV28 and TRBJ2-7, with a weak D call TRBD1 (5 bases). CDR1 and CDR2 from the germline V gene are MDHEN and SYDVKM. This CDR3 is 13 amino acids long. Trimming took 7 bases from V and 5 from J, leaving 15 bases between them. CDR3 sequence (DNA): TGTGCCAGCACCCTAAGGACAACCGACGAGCAGTACTTC. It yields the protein CASTLRTTDEQYF.

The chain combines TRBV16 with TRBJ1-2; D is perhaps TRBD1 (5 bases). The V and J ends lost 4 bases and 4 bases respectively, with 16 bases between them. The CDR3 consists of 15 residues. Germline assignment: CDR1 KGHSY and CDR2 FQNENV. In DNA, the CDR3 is TGTGCCAGCAGCCCCCAGGACACCGCCGCCTATGGCTACACCTTC. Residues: CASSPQDTAAYGYTF. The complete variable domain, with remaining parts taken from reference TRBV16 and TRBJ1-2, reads GEEVAQTPKHLVRGEGQKAKLYCAPIKGHSYVFWYQQVLKNEFKFLISFQNENVFDETGMPKERFSAKCLPNSPCSLEIQATKLEDSAVYFCASSPQDTAAYGYTFGSGTRLTVV.

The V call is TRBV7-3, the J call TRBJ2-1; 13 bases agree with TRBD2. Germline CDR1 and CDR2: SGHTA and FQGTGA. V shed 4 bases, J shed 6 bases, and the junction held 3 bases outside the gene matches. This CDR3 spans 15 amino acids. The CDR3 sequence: CASSYGLAGVNEQFF. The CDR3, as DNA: TGTGCCAGCAGCTACGGACTAGCGGGAGTCAATGAGCAGTTCTTC.

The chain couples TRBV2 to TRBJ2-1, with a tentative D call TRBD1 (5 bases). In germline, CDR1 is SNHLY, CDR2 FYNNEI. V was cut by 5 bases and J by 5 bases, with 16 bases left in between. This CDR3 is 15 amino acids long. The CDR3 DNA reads TGTGCCAGCAGTAGGGGCCTTCCTCCAAACAATGAGCAGTTCTTC. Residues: CASSRGLPPNNEQFF.

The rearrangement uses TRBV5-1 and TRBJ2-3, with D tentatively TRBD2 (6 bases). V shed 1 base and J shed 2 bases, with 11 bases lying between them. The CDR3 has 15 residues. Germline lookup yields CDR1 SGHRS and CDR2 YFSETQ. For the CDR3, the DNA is TGCGCCAGCAGCTTGAGAGGGGAGGACACAGATACGCAGTATTTT. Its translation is CASSLRGEDTDTQYF.

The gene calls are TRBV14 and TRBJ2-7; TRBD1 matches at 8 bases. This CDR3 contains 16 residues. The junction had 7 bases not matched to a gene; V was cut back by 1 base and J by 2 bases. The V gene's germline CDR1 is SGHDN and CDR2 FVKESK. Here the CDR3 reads CASSQGHGTGAYEQYF. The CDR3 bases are TGTGCCAGCAGCCAAGGTCATGGGACAGGTGCCTACGAGCAGTACTTC.